What follows describes a single TCR beta chain. J lost 0 bases, V lost 5 bases, and 6 bases had no gene match. CDR1 and CDR2 (germline): MDHEN, SYDVKM. CDR3 size: 15 residues. These data come from a study of human thymus T cells. Sequencing was performed with immunoSEQ multiplex PCR; in TCRdb, only in-frame clones are kept and a portion is missing. The sample shows some 57,000 clones, around 94% of them seen only once. The source is a boy under two years old with a congenital heart defect but otherwise immunologically healthy. Sequencing was performed on blood. This chain uses TRBV28 with TRBJ2-7, with 8 bases that match TRBD1. CDR3 sequence reads: CASSPWTGSSYEQYF. CDR3 nucleotides: TGTGCCAGCAGTCCCTGGACAGGGAGCTCCTACGAGCAGTACTTC.